This paragraph reports one TCR beta chain. Antigen specificity is unknown. At one end, the junction sequence differs from germline, possibly due to a read error. The sample comes from a study of Ad26.COV2.S vaccination and SARS-CoV-2 variants. Across the whole study: The study gave Ad26.COV2.S intramuscularly, once or twice 56 days apart. Study outcomes and limitations: After vaccination, reports described spike-specific CD8+ and CD4+ T cell responses as showing substantial breadth. It was found that vaccine and placebo recipients had similar non-spike TCR breadth.

Treatment given: around 19 received Ad26.COV2.S at low or high dose, single or two shots; several received placebo; per-sample allocation not given. It was on day 63 after the first vaccine or placebo injection that samples were taken. An Ad26 vector was used to express Wuhan-strain SARS-CoV-2 spike as the vaccine. The protocol was immunoSEQ multiplex PCR, while the TCRdb copy is restricted to in-frame clones and leaves out a portion. Here the sample spans roughly 460,000 clones, approximately 90% being singletons. This CDR3 spans 13 amino acids. The V gene's germline CDR1 is LNHDA and CDR2 SQIVND (reference sequence).

The sequence derives from a person between 18 and 59 years old who received the Ad26.COV2.S COVID-19 vaccine or a placebo. This sample comprised peripheral blood, obtained in a trial of Ad26.COV2.S vaccine versus placebo. The chain links TRBV19 to TRBJ2-7, with TRBD2 matching 7 bases. The CDR3 coding sequence is TGTGCTAGTAGGGCTAGCGGCTCCTACGAGCAGTACTTC. Translated, it gives CASRASGSYEQYF.